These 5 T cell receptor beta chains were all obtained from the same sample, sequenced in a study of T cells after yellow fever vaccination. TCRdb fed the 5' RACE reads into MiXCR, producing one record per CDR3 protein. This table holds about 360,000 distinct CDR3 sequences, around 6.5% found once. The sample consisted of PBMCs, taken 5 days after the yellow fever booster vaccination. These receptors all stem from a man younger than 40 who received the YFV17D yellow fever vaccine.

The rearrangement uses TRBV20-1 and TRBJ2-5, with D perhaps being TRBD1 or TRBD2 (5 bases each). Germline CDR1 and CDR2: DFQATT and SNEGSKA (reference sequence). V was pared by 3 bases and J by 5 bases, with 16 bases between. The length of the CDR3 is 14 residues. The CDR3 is CSARVFRGVETQYF. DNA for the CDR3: TGCAGTGCTAGGGTATTCCGGGGCGTCGAGACCCAGTACTTC.

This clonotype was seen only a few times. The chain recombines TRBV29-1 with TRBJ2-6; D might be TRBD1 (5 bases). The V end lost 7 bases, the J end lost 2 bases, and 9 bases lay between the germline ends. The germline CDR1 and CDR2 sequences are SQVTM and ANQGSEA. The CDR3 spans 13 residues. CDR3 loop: CSARDPGANVLTF. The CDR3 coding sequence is TGCAGCGCCAGGGATCCTGGGGCCAACGTCCTGACTTTC.

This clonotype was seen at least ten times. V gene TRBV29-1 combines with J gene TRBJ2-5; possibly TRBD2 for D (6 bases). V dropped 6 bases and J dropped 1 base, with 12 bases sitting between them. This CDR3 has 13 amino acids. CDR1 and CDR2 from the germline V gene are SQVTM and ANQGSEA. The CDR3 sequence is CSVARTTQETQYF. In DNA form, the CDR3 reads TGCAGCGTCGCCCGGACTACCCAAGAGACCCAGTACTTC.

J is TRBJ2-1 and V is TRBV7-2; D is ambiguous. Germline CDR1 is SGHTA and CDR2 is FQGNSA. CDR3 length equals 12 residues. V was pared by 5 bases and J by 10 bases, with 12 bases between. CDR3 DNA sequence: TGTGCCAGCAGCCCCTTCTCGGCCGAGCAGTTCTTC. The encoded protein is CASSPFSAEQFF.

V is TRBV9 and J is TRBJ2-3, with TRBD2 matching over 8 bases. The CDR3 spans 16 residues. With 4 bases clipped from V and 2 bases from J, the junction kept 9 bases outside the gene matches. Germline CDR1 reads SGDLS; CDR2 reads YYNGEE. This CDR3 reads CASSIRAGAPTDTQYF. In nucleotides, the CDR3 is TGTGCCAGCAGCATAAGAGCGGGAGCCCCCACAGATACGCAGTATTTT.